This T cell receptor beta chain was retrieved from a study of blood T cells in healthy people across ages. CDR1 and CDR2 from the germline V gene are DFQATT and SNEGSKA (reference sequence). This CDR3 contains 17 residues. With 0 bases clipped from V and 0 bases from J, the junction kept 8 bases outside the gene matches. Only a few counts were recorded for this clonotype. The antigen is not known. Healthy Caucasian individuals from Russia aged roughly 6 to 90 served as donors. Per sample, at least 5 micrograms of total RNA were extracted. Next came a second PCR, run for roughly 6 to 11 cycles, which used a sample-barcoded 5' primer along with a J-beta primer mix. MiXCR, run by TCRdb on the 5' RACE reads, gives a single entry per CDR3 protein. The table lists around 1.5 million distinct CDR3 sequences, 30% to 35% of them singletons, with about 10% in the top ten. General observations from the study: Whereas aged donors had fewer naive CD4+ cells, long-lived donors had more of them and higher diversity. The diversity estimates, figures obtained from one million T cells, were considered underestimates.

The source material was blood. The TCR originated in a woman aged 25-40 years in good health. The rearrangement joins TRBV20-1 to TRBJ2-3; 8 bases fit TRBD1. The CDR3 DNA reads as TGCAGTGCTAGAGATAAGGTCCAGGGGGCGAGCACAGATACGCAGTATTTT. Its protein product is CSARDKVQGASTDTQYF.